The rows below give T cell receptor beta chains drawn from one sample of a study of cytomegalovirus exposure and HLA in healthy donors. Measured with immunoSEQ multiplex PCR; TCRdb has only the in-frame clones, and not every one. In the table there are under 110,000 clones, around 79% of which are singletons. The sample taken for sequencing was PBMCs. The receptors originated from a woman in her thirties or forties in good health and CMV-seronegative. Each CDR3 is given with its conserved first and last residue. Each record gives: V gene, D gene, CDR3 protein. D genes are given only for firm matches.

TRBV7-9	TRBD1	CSSSLGGGARNTEAFF
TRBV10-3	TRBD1	CAIGPGTGGPTYGYTF
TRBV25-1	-	CASSVVQGQFNEKLFF
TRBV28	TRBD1	CASSFPRDSRNQPQHF
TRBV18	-	CASSPTEETQYF
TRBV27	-	CASTGDSTLYTQYF
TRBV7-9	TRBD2	CASSLPTGGRQETQYF
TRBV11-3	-	CASSPSREFTGELFF
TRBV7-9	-	CASSLARVPYEQYF
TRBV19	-	CASSPQGRETQYF
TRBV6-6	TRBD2	CASSYSGGTYEQYF
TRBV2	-	CASSDLGGNTEAFF
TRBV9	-	CASSVASGPNQPQHF
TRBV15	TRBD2	CATSRLAGAYEQYF
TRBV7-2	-	CASSLAINYGYTF
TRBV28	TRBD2	CASRKGLAASGELFF
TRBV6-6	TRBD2	CAIGTSGGSYEQYF
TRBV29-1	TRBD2	CSVEETSGPLRSSYEQYF
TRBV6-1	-	CASSVFPGIYGNNEQFF
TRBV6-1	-	CASSEASGGPEAFF
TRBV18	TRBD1	CASSDGTGTNIQYF
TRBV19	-	CASSPTGSGNQPQHF
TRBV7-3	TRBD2	CASSSAPAGVHEQYF
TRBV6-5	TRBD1	CASSRDRASNQPQHF
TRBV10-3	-	CAINQDRGYGYTF
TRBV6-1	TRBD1	CASRAGTGSTGELFF
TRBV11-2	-	CASSLYEQYF
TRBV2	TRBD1	CASREKTGTGHYEQYF
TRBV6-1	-	CASRENQPQHF
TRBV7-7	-	CASSLAQGSNYGYTF
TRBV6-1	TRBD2	CASSENPGLAGEFF
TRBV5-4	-	CASSLDRAPSYEQYF
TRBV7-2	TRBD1	CASSLDLQGANQPQHF
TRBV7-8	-	CASSLASGAAEAFF
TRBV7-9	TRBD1	CASSLADRGKNEQYF
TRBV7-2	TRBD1	CASSLADRVTEAFF
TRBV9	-	CASSPDLDIQYF
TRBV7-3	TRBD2	CASSPPPSGSNEQFF
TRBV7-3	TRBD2	CASSPGGTDTQYF
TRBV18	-	CASSPPGAGSYNEQFF
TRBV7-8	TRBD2	CASRAGGTYNEQFF
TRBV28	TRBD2	CASRTGLAGGLRFF
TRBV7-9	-	CSSSFRPGVAGDPEAFF
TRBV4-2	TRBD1	CASAKEQGAGELFF
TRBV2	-	CASSEGGLTYEQYF
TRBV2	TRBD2	CASSEGGRSPYNEQFF
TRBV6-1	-	CASSEVGFPNSPLHF
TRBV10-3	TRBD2	CAISESAGETQYF
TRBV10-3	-	CAISSRGNQPQHF
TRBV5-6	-	CASSWGEGSAFF
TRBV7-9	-	CASRVDTDTQYF
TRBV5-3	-	CARSEYRVQETQYF
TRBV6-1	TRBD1	CASSEVRTGIGLGSGNTIYF
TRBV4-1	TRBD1	CASSPGDRGLNTEAFF